The 28 T cell receptor beta chains below all came from one sample that was sequenced in a study of early T cells in non-severe SARS-CoV-2 infection. TCRdb reprocessed the 5' RACE reads via MiXCR and lists one record per CDR3 protein. Among some 97,000 distinct CDR3 sequences listed, 11% were seen once. Sequencing used whole blood, obtained at baseline. These receptors all come from an adult who was a healthcare worker with PCR-confirmed SARS-CoV-2 infection or an uninfected control (not recorded which).

This clonotype appeared a few times. The V gene is TRBV20-1, the J gene TRBJ2-7; D unresolved. CDR1 DFQATT and CDR2 SNEGSKA come from the germline V gene (reference sequence). The germline V and J ends were trimmed by 2 bases and 3 bases, with 8 bases remaining between them. The length of the CDR3 is 12 residues. The DNA of the CDR3 is TGCAGTGCTAGATTAACACGCTACGAGCAGTACTTC. Its translation is CSARLTRYEQYF.

This clonotype appeared many times. The rearrangement links TRBV9 to TRBJ2-7, with 11 positions matching TRBD2. The V segment lost 3 bases and the J segment 4 bases; nucleotides outside the gene matches: 6. The CDR3 is made up of 15 amino acids. Germline values: CDR1 SGDLS, CDR2 YYNGEE. CDR3 in amino acids: CASSATSGGGYEQYF. The DNA of the CDR3 is TGTGCCAGCAGCGCCACTAGCGGGGGTGGTTACGAGCAGTACTTC.

This clonotype was observed many times. The chain combines TRBV9 with TRBJ1-1; weak D call: TRBD1 (6 bases). Trimming shortened V by 0 bases and J by 5 bases, and 14 bases separated the two germline ends. The germline gives CDR1 SGDLS, CDR2 YYNGEE. The CDR3 is 15 residues long. CDR3 DNA: TGTGCCAGCAGCGTAGTTTGGGGGCCGGATACTGAAGCTTTCTTT. Its translation is CASSVVWGPDTEAFF.

This chain connects TRBV7-6 to TRBJ2-3, with a possible D match to TRBD2 (6 bases). V lost 2 bases, J lost 2 bases, and 14 bases lay in between. Germline CDR1 is SGHVS and CDR2 is FNYEAQ. The CDR3 sequence is 16 residues long. The CDR3 nucleotides are TGTGCCAGCAGCTTAATGGCGCGGGGCAACACAGATACGCAGTATTTT. Its protein product is CASSLMARGNTDTQYF. The complete variable domain, with remaining parts taken from reference TRBV7-6 and TRBJ2-3, reads GAGVSQSPRYKVTKRGQDVALRCDPISGHVSLYWYRQALGQGPEFLTYFNYEAQQDKSGLPNDRFSAERPEGSISTLTIQRTEQRDSAMYRCASSLMARGNTDTQYFGPGTRLTVL.

This clonotype occurred many times. The rearrangement links TRBV25-1 to TRBJ2-7; maybe TRBD1 (5 bases). The V gene lost 8 bases and the J gene lost 4 bases, with 9 bases spanning the gap. This CDR3 contains 11 residues. Germline values: CDR1 MGHDK, CDR2 SYGVNS. The CDR3 bases are TGTGCCAGCCAGGGAAGTTACGAGCAGTACTTC. Translation: CASQGSYEQYF.

CDR3 in DNA: TGTGCCAGCAGTGTTAGACTAGCGGAAACCGGGGAGCTGTTTTTT. Its translation: CASSVRLAETGELFF. The genes are TRBV2 and TRBJ2-2; 9 bases are shared with TRBD2. Germline V gene data show CDR1 as SNHLY and CDR2 as FYNNEI. Germline trimming cut 4 bases from V and 5 bases from J; bases unmatched to any gene: 5. The CDR3 is 15 residues long.

This clonotype was seen ten or more times. The chain joins TRBV20-1 to TRBJ1-1; tentatively, D is TRBD1 (5 bases). Germline CDR1 is DFQATT and CDR2 is SNEGSKA (reference sequence). The CDR3 runs 13 residues. With 5 bases removed from V and 4 bases from J, the gap between germline ends came to 14 bases. The CDR3: CSASGTFTTEAFF. The CDR3 nucleotides are TGCAGTGCTTCTGGGACGTTCACCACTGAAGCTTTCTTT.

This clonotype has more than one count but fewer than ten. V and J are TRBV20-1 and TRBJ2-3; TRBD2 matches 14 bases. Germline CDR1 DFQATT, CDR2 SNEGSKA (reference sequence). The J segment lost 6 bases and the V segment lost 3 bases, leaving 11 bases of the junction unmatched. CDR3 length equals 17 residues. CDR3 sequence reads: CSARDARLAGGQDTQYF. In DNA form, the CDR3 reads TGCAGTGCTAGGGACGCTCGACTAGCGGGGGGGCAGGATACGCAGTATTTT.

The chain uses TRBV7-9 and TRBJ1-5, with unresolved D. The CDR3 contains 15 residues. Germline V gene lookup returns CDR1 SEHNR and CDR2 FQNEAQ (reference sequence). The ends were cut back, 0 bases at V and 0 bases at J, with 6 bases in the middle. The CDR3 sequence: CASSLADNSNQPQHF. DNA of the CDR3: TGTGCCAGCAGCTTAGCCGACAATAGCAATCAGCCCCAGCATTTT.

This clonotype was detected many times. The rearrangement joins TRBV9 to TRBJ1-1; D ambiguous. Trimming removed 0 bases at V and 0 bases at J, with 6 bases between. Germline loops: CDR1 SGDLS, CDR2 YYNGEE. The CDR3 extends over 14 amino acids. This chain's CDR3 is CASSVAGMNTEAFF. DNA for the CDR3: TGTGCCAGCAGCGTAGCCGGTATGAACACTGAAGCTTTCTTT.

CDR3 sequence: CSAPGLGSYNEQFF. DNA of the CDR3: TGCAGTGCCCCGGGACTAGGCTCCTACAATGAGCAGTTCTTC. The rearrangement joins TRBV20-1 to TRBJ2-1; 8 nucleotides agree with TRBD2. V was pared by 6 bases and J by 0 bases, with 4 bases of the junction left unmatched. Germline V CDR1 and CDR2: DFQATT, SNEGSKA (reference sequence). The length of the CDR3 is 14 residues.

The genes are TRBV14 and TRBJ2-7; D not certain. Trimming shortened V by 1 base and J by 6 bases, and 10 bases separated the two germline ends. Germline V gene lookup returns CDR1 SGHDN and CDR2 FVKESK. The CDR3 is 13 residues long. CDR3 amino acids: CASSQAYRSEQYF. The DNA of the CDR3 is TGTGCCAGCAGCCAAGCCTATCGGTCCGAGCAGTACTTC.

This clonotype occurred many times. V is TRBV5-5 and J is TRBJ1-2, with D hard to call. Germline V CDR1 and CDR2: SGHKS, YYEKEE (reference sequence). CDR3 length: 14 amino acids. Trimming pared 0 bases from V and 4 bases from J, leaving 10 bases between. CDR3 loop: CASSLAVEIYGYTF. In nucleotides, the CDR3 is TGTGCCAGCAGCTTGGCCGTGGAGATCTATGGCTACACCTTC.

The table lists this clonotype with a few counts. The chain carries TRBV7-9 and TRBJ2-3; 8 bases map to TRBD2. J was trimmed by 5 bases and V by 8 bases; bases with no gene match: 18. The CDR3 has 17 residues. CDR1 SEHNR and CDR2 FQNEAQ come from the germline V gene (reference sequence). CDR3 in DNA: TGTGCCAGCGGCTCTATACAGCGGGGGCTACCAGGAGATACGCAGTATTTT. The encoded protein is CASGSIQRGLPGDTQYF.

There are many counts of this clonotype. The chain links TRBV19 to TRBJ1-5, with a possible D match to TRBD1 (6 bases). Trimming pared 7 bases from V and 7 bases from J, leaving 20 bases between. This CDR3 comprises 15 residues. In germline, CDR1 is LNHDA, CDR2 SQIVND (reference sequence). CDR3 sequence reads: CASISTGGRPQPQHF. CDR3 nucleotide sequence: TGTGCCAGTATAAGTACCGGGGGGCGCCCCCAGCCCCAGCATTTT. The variable domain in full, completed from reference TRBV19 and TRBJ1-5, reads DGGITQSPKYLFRKEGQNVTLSCEQNLNHDAMYWYRQDPGQGLRLIYYSQIVNDFQKGDIAEGYSVSREKKESFPLTVTSAQKNPTAFYLCASISTGGRPQPQHFGDGTRLSIL.

V gene TRBV7-2 combines with J gene TRBJ2-3, with D unresolved. CDR3 size: 11 residues. The V gene lost 4 bases and the J gene lost 6 bases, with 5 bases spanning the gap. Per the germline V gene, CDR1 is SGHTA and CDR2 is FQGNSA. In DNA form, the CDR3 reads TGTGCCAGCAGCTCGCACGATACGCAGTATTTT. Its translation: CASSSHDTQYF.

The chain is built from TRBV30 and TRBJ2-2; 10 bases line up with TRBD1. V was clipped by 5 bases and J by 9 bases; unmatched bases: 9. Per germline, CDR1 GTSNPN and CDR2 SVGIG (reference sequence). The CDR3 totals 14 residues. The CDR3 is CAWGGGQGFRELFF. CDR3 nucleotide sequence: TGTGCCTGGGGAGGGGGACAGGGGTTCCGGGAGCTGTTTTTT.

This clonotype was counted only a few times. This chain connects TRBV6-2 or TRBV6-3 to TRBJ2-1; tentative D call: TRBD2 (5 bases). Germline-derived CDR1 and CDR2 are MNHEY and SVGEGT. Trimming removed 4 bases at V and 4 bases at J, with 11 bases between. This CDR3 has 14 residues. The CDR3 nucleotides are TGTGCCAGCAGTTTGGCGACTATGTACAATGAGCAGTTCTTC. Protein sequence: CASSLATMYNEQFF.

This clonotype was recorded only once. The J gene is TRBJ1-2, the V gene TRBV27; D uncertain. Trimming removed 5 bases from V and 1 base from J, with 14 bases in between. This CDR3 has 15 amino acids. Germline V gene lookup returns CDR1 MNHEY and CDR2 SMNVEV (reference sequence). DNA for the CDR3: TGTGCCAGCAGTCCCCGGACTCTGAATAACTATGGCTACACCTTC. Residues: CASSPRTLNNYGYTF.

This rearrangement joins TRBV4-1 to TRBJ1-1, with no clear D. Germline CDR1 MGHRA, CDR2 YSYEKL. Trimming stripped 1 base from V and 0 bases from J, with 9 bases between. The CDR3 contains 15 residues. The CDR3 region is CASSQVGPMNTEAFF. The CDR3 DNA sequence: TGCGCCAGCAGCCAAGTGGGTCCTATGAACACTGAAGCTTTCTTT.

The chain recombines TRBV5-1 with TRBJ2-1, with D possibly called TRBD1 or TRBD2 (6 bases each). The CDR3 runs to 17 residues. CDR1 and CDR2 (germline): SGHRS, YFSETQ. The V end lost 3 bases, the J end lost 8 bases, and 24 bases lay between the germline ends. CDR3 nucleotide sequence: TGCGCCAGCAGCTGGGAAACCGGGGGCGTTGTTGGTGATGAGCAGTTCTTC. This translates into CASSWETGGVVGDEQFF.

This sequence joins TRBV6-5 and TRBJ2-7; D is undetermined. CDR3 length: 13 amino acids. Germline CDR1 is MNHEY and CDR2 is SVGAGI. Trimming left V 0 bases short and J 4 bases short, with 7 bases between. Written as DNA, the CDR3 is TGTGCCAGCAGTTACTCGAAGGGTTACGAGCAGTACTTC. The encoded protein is CASSYSKGYEQYF.

The chain is built from TRBV11-3 and TRBJ2-7, with 10 bases matching TRBD1. With 3 bases clipped from V and 3 bases from J, the junction kept 2 bases outside the gene matches. The CDR3 is 14 residues long. CDR1 is SGHNT and CDR2 is YENEEA in the germline V gene. The CDR3 nucleotides are TGTGCCAGCAGCTTGGGACAGGGGAACTACGAGCAGTACTTC. It codes for CASSLGQGNYEQYF.

The V call is TRBV10-2, the J call TRBJ2-5; D unresolved. Germline loops: CDR1 WSHSY, CDR2 SAAADI. The V gene lost 0 bases and the J gene lost 5 bases, with 7 bases spanning the gap. This CDR3 spans 13 amino acids. The CDR3 DNA sequence: TGCGCCAGCAGTGAGTCGACTCAGGAGACCCAGTACTTC. Its protein is CASSESTQETQYF.

This clonotype was detected only a few times. The chain joins TRBV7-9 to TRBJ2-6; 8 bases line up with TRBD1. The length of the CDR3 is 17 residues. CDR1 SEHNR and CDR2 FQNEAQ come from the germline V gene (reference sequence). Germline trimming cut 5 bases from V and 0 bases from J; bases unmatched to any gene: 6. The CDR3 bases are TGTGCCAGCAGCCCTCGGACAGGGTACTCTGGGGCCAACGTCCTGACTTTC. Translated, it gives CASSPRTGYSGANVLTF.

Only a few counts were recorded for this clonotype. This rearrangement joins TRBV19 to TRBJ1-5; 7 bases are a match to TRBD1. The germline gives CDR1 LNHDA, CDR2 SQIVND (reference sequence). The CDR3 is made up of 14 amino acids. The junction had 9 bases not matched to a gene; V was cut back by 9 bases and J by 4 bases. The DNA for the CDR3 is TGTGCCAGCCGCAGGGGGGCCGGGAATCAGCCCCAGCATTTT. Its translation: CASRRGAGNQPQHF.

This clonotype was counted at least ten times. The J gene is TRBJ2-1, the V gene TRBV27; D ambiguous. V dropped 5 bases and J dropped 7 bases, with 15 bases sitting between them. This CDR3 has 14 amino acids. Germline-derived CDR1 and CDR2 are MNHEY and SMNVEV (reference sequence). CDR3 protein: CASSHPYRPNEQFF. The CDR3 DNA follows: TGTGCCAGCAGTCACCCTTACAGACCTAATGAGCAGTTCTTC.

This clonotype has only a few counts. The junction departs from germline at one end; a sequencing error may be responsible. The chain joins TRBV3-1 to TRBJ2-1, with TRBD2 matching 11 bases. The CDR3 totals 14 residues. CDR1 and CDR2 from the germline V gene are LGHDT and YNNKEL (reference sequence). The CDR3 DNA is TGTGCCAGCAGCCAAGATAGCGGGGGGGGCCAGCATCTCTTC. It is translated as CASSQDSGGGQHLF.